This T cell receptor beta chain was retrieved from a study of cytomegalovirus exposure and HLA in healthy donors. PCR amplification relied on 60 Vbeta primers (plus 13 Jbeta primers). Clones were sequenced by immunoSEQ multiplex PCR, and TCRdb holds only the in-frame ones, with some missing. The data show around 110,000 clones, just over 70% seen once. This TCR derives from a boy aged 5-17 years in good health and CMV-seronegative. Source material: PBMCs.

The CDR3 spells CASSVSGGAYGELFF. CDR3 in DNA: TGTGCCAGCAGCGTAAGCGGGGGTGCGTACGGGGAGCTGTTTTTT. This rearrangement joins TRBV9 to TRBJ2-2, with 8 bases matching TRBD2. CDR1 is SGDLS, CDR2 YYNGEE, per germline. CDR3 length equals 15 residues. Germline trimming cut 1 base from V and 7 bases from J; bases unmatched to any gene: 6.